The clone carrying this TCR beta chain was found a few times. Its antigen remains unknown. The data originate from a study of T-cell memory formation after mild COVID-19. Findings and caveats of the study: Among contracting clones, CD4+ were mainly CM/EM and CD8+ enriched in EMRA. Confirmation was lacking for SARS-CoV-2 specificity of second-wave clones that peaked on day 37.

Trimming cost V 0 bases and J 6 bases, with 15 bases left between them. The germline gives CDR1 LGHNA, CDR2 YSLEER. The CDR3 is made up of 17 amino acids. TCRdb re-called the 5' RACE reads with MiXCR, one entry per CDR3 protein. The data show roughly 51,000 distinct CDR3 sequences, about 7.3% seen once. The source of this sequence is a man aged 18 to 30 who had mild COVID-19 (a few samples of this study predate the infection). Cell type and time point are not known. The chain employs TRBV4-3 and TRBJ1-6, with D unclear. The specimen was PBMCs or a T cell subset sorted from them (not recorded which). CDR3 amino acids: CASSQDWRIVTNSPLHF. The CDR3 DNA reads as TGCGCCAGCAGCCAAGATTGGAGGATCGTGACTAATTCACCCCTCCACTTT.